These T cell receptor beta chains were read from a single sample in a study of blood T cell repertoires in COVID-19. Assay: immunoSEQ multiplex PCR; the TCRdb copy retains only in-frame clones and omits some. In the table there are about 170,000 clones, 86% of which are singletons. Sequenced: peripheral blood. The receptors shown here come from a woman older than 75 in a cohort sampled during active or convalescent COVID-19. CDR3s include the opening cysteine and the closing phenylalanine or tryptophan. The order of the fields is V gene, clone size, D gene, J gene, CDR3 protein, CDR3 DNA. The D gene is left open where the match is weak. The size entry is marked missing in some rows and otherwise reads once, few, many or a size class.

>TRBV6-2/TRBV6-3|once|TRBD2|TRBJ2-7
CASSYSPGLARYEQYF
TGTGCCAGCAGTTACTCGCCAGGACTAGCGCGGTACGAGCAGTACTTC
>TRBV11-3|NA|TRBD1|TRBJ1-4
CASSSDRVSEKLFF
TGTGCCAGCAGCTCGGACAGGGTTTCAGAAAAACTGTTTTTT
>TRBV30|NA|TRBD2|TRBJ2-3
CAWSVPWVMGSGTDTQYF
TGTGCCTGGAGTGTACCCTGGGTGATGGGTAGCGGGACAGATACGCAGTATTTT
>TRBV30|NA|TRBD2|TRBJ2-1
CAYRSTSSYNEQFF
TGTGCCTACAGGTCGACTAGCAGTTACAATGAGCAGTTCTTC
>TRBV5-4|NA|NA|TRBJ2-2
CASSFPPPGTGELFF
TGTGCCAGCAGCTTTCCCCCTCCGGGAACCGGGGAGCTGTTTTTT
>TRBV5-6|few|NA|TRBJ2-7
CASSLGNTNYEQYF
TGTGCCAGCAGCTTGGGTAACACCAACTACGAGCAGTACTTC
>TRBV19|NA|NA|TRBJ2-2
CASRTAFNTGELFF
TGTGCCAGTAGGACAGCTTTTAACACCGGGGAGCTGTTTTTT
>TRBV30|NA|TRBD2|TRBJ2-5
CAWSGTTQETQYF
TGTGCCTGGAGCGGGACTACCCAAGAGACCCAGTACTTC
>TRBV12-5|NA|NA|TRBJ2-3
CASGLVRGGAGTDTQYF
TGTGCTAGTGGTTTGGTACGAGGGGGGGCTGGCACAGATACGCAGTATTTT
>TRBV5-1|NA|TRBD1|TRBJ1-2
CASSPTDRVHNYGYTF
TGCGCCAGCAGCCCCACGGACAGGGTGCATAACTATGGCTACACCTTC
>TRBV19|NA|TRBD1|TRBJ1-5
CASSMTGPGRPQHF
TGTGCCAGTAGTATGACAGGGCCCGGGCGGCCCCAGCATTTT
>TRBV19|NA|TRBD2|TRBJ2-1
CASSIASGSSYNEQFF
TGTGCCAGTAGTATCGCTAGCGGGAGCTCCTACAATGAGCAGTTCTTC
>TRBV3-1/TRBV3-2|NA|NA|TRBJ1-4
CASSPRQGINEKLFF
TGTGCCAGCAGCCCCCGTCAGGGGATAAATGAAAAACTGTTTTTT
>TRBV5-4|NA|NA|TRBJ1-2
CASSSGGGSGNYGYTF
TGTGCCAGCAGCTCTGGGGGGGGATCGGGCAACTATGGCTACACCTTC
>TRBV5-1|NA|NA|TRBJ2-7
CASSTNGGSYEQYF
TGCGCCAGCAGCACGAACGGGGGCTCCTACGAGCAGTACTTC
>TRBV24-1|NA|TRBD1|TRBJ1-1
CATSDFGRGILRTEAFF
TGTGCCACCAGTGATTTTGGCAGGGGGATCTTGAGGACTGAAGCTTTCTTT
>TRBV6-2/TRBV6-3|NA|NA|TRBJ1-5
CASSLGRDNQPQHF
TGTGCCAGCAGTTTAGGACGGGACAATCAGCCCCAGCATTTT
>TRBV29-1|NA|TRBD2|TRBJ2-5
CSVKLADGGETQYF
TGCAGCGTTAAACTAGCGGACGGGGGGGAGACCCAGTACTTC
>TRBV5-8|NA|NA|TRBJ2-7
CASSPISYEQYF
TGTGCCAGCAGCCCTATCTCCTACGAGCAGTACTTC
>TRBV20-1|NA|TRBD1|TRBJ1-2
CSASGGTAANYGYTF
TGCAGTGCTAGTGGAGGGACAGCAGCTAACTATGGCTACACCTTC
>TRBV9|NA|TRBD2|TRBJ2-3
CASSVAWTSGGLSTDTQYF
TGTGCCAGCAGCGTAGCCTGGACTAGCGGGGGGTTGAGCACAGATACGCAGTATTTT
>TRBV5-4|NA|TRBD2|TRBJ2-1
CASTRGAGGSYNEQFF
TGTGCCAGCACCCGAGGAGCGGGAGGGTCCTACAATGAGCAGTTCTTC
>TRBV9|NA|NA|TRBJ1-1
CANTPTEAFF
TGTGCCAATACTCCAACTGAAGCTTTCTTT
>TRBV18|NA|NA|TRBJ1-1
CASSPPSGVRGREAFF
TGTGCCAGCTCACCACCGTCGGGGGTTCGGGGACGTGAAGCTTTCTTT
>TRBV29-1|once|TRBD1|TRBJ1-4
CSAKQQGSNEKLFF
TGCAGCGCCAAGCAACAGGGGTCGAATGAAAAACTGTTTTTT
>TRBV6-5|NA|TRBD1|TRBJ1-1
CASRDRKVNTEAFF
TGTGCCAGCAGGGACAGGAAGGTTAACACTGAAGCTTTCTTT
>TRBV24-1|NA|TRBD1|TRBJ2-7
CATSHRGDEQYF
TGTGCCACATCACACAGGGGCGACGAGCAGTACTTC
>TRBV14|NA|NA|TRBJ1-3
CASTNTLYTIYF
TGTGCCAGCACCAACACCTTATACACCATATATTTT
>TRBV10-3|few|NA|TRBJ2-5
CAISESLETQYF
TGTGCCATCAGTGAGTCTCTGGAGACCCAGTACTTC
>TRBV7-8|NA|TRBD1|TRBJ1-1
CASSLVQGVAAFF
TGTGCCAGCAGCTTAGTGCAGGGGGTCGCGGCTTTCTTT
>TRBV6-5|NA|NA|TRBJ2-3
CATKKGVSTDTQYF
TGTGCCACCAAAAAGGGGGTGAGCACAGATACGCAGTATTTT
>TRBV7-8|NA|NA|TRBJ1-1
CASSLRTANTEAFF
TGTGCCAGCAGCCTACGGACAGCGAACACTGAAGCTTTCTTT
>TRBV6-5|NA|NA|TRBJ2-5
CASSAMVGSETQYF
TGTGCCAGCAGCGCCATGGTTGGGAGCGAGACCCAGTACTTC
>TRBV3-1/TRBV3-2|few|NA|TRBJ1-1
CASSQDRGRGVGAFF
TGTGCCAGCAGCCAAGATCGGGGACGGGGGGTAGGAGCTTTCTTT
>TRBV18|NA|TRBD1|TRBJ1-2
CASSPGDRVGYGYTF
TGTGCCAGCTCACCCGGGGACAGGGTTGGCTATGGCTACACCTTC
>TRBV7-9|few|NA|TRBJ1-3
CASSRTDSTTGNTIYF
TGTGCCAGCAGCCGGACGGACAGCACGACTGGAAACACCATATATTTT
>TRBV27|NA|NA|TRBJ1-6
CASSRGTTYNSPLHF
TGTGCCAGCAGCCGTGGGACAACCTATAATTCACCCCTCCACTTT
>TRBV7-6|once|NA|TRBJ1-2
CASSLSYSNYGYTF
TGTGCCAGCAGCTTAAGCTACTCTAACTATGGCTACACCTTC
>TRBV11-2|NA|NA|TRBJ1-4
CASRRGPNEKLFF
TGTGCCAGCCGGCGGGGCCCCAATGAAAAACTGTTTTTT
>TRBV29-1|few|NA|TRBJ2-7
CSVEVPGINEQYF
TGCAGCGTTGAAGTCCCAGGGATCAACGAGCAGTACTTC
>TRBV11-2|NA|NA|TRBJ2-1
CASSLGLVNDEQFF
TGTGCCAGCAGCTTAGGACTAGTAAACGATGAGCAGTTCTTC
>TRBV12-3/TRBV12-4|NA|TRBD2|TRBJ2-7
CASSSWGGEQYF
TGTGCCAGCAGTTCTTGGGGGGGCGAGCAGTACTTC
>TRBV19|NA|NA|TRBJ1-1
CASTTETGNTEAFF
TGTGCCAGTACCACCGAGACTGGGAACACTGAAGCTTTCTTT